The 18 T cell receptor beta chains in this list originate from one sample, sequenced in a study of T cell repertoires in cytomegalovirus infection. One entry per CDR3 protein results from TCRdb running MiXCR on the reads. The sample includes about 150,000 distinct CDR3 sequences, less than 25% of them seen just once. Sequencing used PBMCs. Receptors originate from a human donor in good health (CMV status not recorded). Some clones in this sample may be carry-over from other donors' samples.

The chain has TRBV27 and TRBJ2-7; 8 bases are shared with TRBD1. Trimming took 4 bases from V and 3 from J; bases not matched to a gene: 8. Germline loops: CDR1 MNHEY, CDR2 SMNVEV (reference sequence). The CDR3 covers 15 residues. This CDR3 is CASSYGQGLIYEQYF. The CDR3, as DNA: TGTGCCAGCAGTTATGGACAGGGTCTCATCTACGAGCAGTACTTC.

This clonotype was counted a few times. The V and J genes are TRBV9 and TRBJ2-1; 10 bases are shared with TRBD2. After removal of 4 bases from V and 9 bases from J, the junction contained 4 bases not matched to a gene. Looked up from germline, CDR1 is SGDLS and CDR2 is YYNGEE. CDR3 length: 13 residues. The DNA for the CDR3 is TGTGCCAGCAGCTTTAGCGGGGGGTCTGAGCAGTTCTTC. Translation: CASSFSGGSEQFF.

There are a few counts of this clonotype. The chain links TRBV18 to TRBJ2-1; possible D gene TRBD1, 6 bases. The V gene lost 3 bases and the J gene lost 4 bases, with 10 bases spanning the gap. The CDR3 is 14 amino acids. In germline, CDR1 is KGHSH, CDR2 LQKENI. The CDR3 DNA reads TGTGCCAGCTCACCTCAGGGGATGTACAATGAGCAGTTCTTC. Translating it yields CASSPQGMYNEQFF.

This clonotype was seen a few times. V and J are TRBV27 and TRBJ1-6; no definite D call. Looked up from germline, CDR1 is MNHEY and CDR2 is SMNVEV (reference sequence). The CDR3 is 14 residues long. V was clipped by 4 bases and J by 7 bases, with 11 bases between them. Here the CDR3 DNA reads TGTGCCAGCAGTTGGACGGGAACCAATTCACCCCTCCACTTT. The encoded protein is CASSWTGTNSPLHF.

Remarks on this clonotype: This may be a read error, as it is one base from a much larger clone. This chain joins TRBV7-3 and TRBJ2-6, with D possibly being TRBD1 (5 bases). Germline-derived CDR1 and CDR2 are SGHTA and FQGTGA. Trimming took off 4 bases at V and 0 bases at J, with 10 bases between the two ends. CDR3 size: 16 residues. The CDR3 DNA follows: TGTGCCAGCAGCTCCAACAGGTGCTCTGGGGCCAACGTCCTGACTTTC. Translation gives CASSSNRCSGANVLTF.

This clonotype has only a few counts. The chain is built from TRBV7-8 and TRBJ2-7; 10 bases fit TRBD2. The germline gives CDR1 SGHVS, CDR2 FQNEAQ. The CDR3 covers 14 residues. Trimming at V came to 4 bases and at J to 6 bases, leaving 6 bases not matched to a gene. The CDR3 sequence: CASSSTLAGREQYF. The DNA of the CDR3 is TGTGCCAGCAGCTCAACACTAGCGGGACGCGAGCAGTACTTC.

This chain links TRBV29-1 with TRBJ1-2; 10 bases map to TRBD1. V lost 2 bases, J lost 5 bases, and 5 bases stayed unmatched. The V gene's germline CDR1 is SQVTM and CDR2 ANQGSEA. The CDR3 contains 14 residues. CDR3 nucleotides: TGCAGCGTTGAATCTTTGGACAGGGGGTATGGCTACACCTTC. The encoded protein is CSVESLDRGYGYTF.

A note on this clonotype: This may be a read error, as it is one base from a much larger clone. The J gene is TRBJ2-3, the V gene TRBV7-3, with TRBD2 as a possible D gene (6 bases). The V end lost 5 bases, the J end lost 0 bases, and 15 bases lay between the germline ends. Germline V gene data show CDR1 as SGHTA and CDR2 as FQGTGA. This CDR3 comprises 16 residues. The CDR3 DNA reads as TGTGCCAGCAGCCCGGAGGGGCCATGGAGCACAGATACGCAGTATTTT. Its protein product is CASSPEGPWSTDTQYF.

V usage is TRBV5-1 and J usage is TRBJ2-5; TRBD2 agrees at 7 bases. Trimming removed 8 bases from V and 8 bases from J; junction bases left unmatched: 15. This CDR3 is 14 amino acids long. Germline CDR1 SGHRS, CDR2 YFSETQ. CDR3 residues: CASTPGLTSNTQYF. As DNA, the CDR3 is TGCGCCAGTACGCCGGGACTAACCTCAAATACCCAGTACTTC.

The chain has TRBV6-1 and TRBJ1-5; D remains unclear. This CDR3 has 14 residues. V lost 8 bases to trimming and J lost 1 base, with 12 bases between them. Germline V lookup: CDR1 MNHNS, CDR2 SASEGT. CDR3 region: CASSDSKSNQPQHF. The CDR3 DNA is TGTGCCAGCTCAGACTCGAAAAGCAATCAGCCCCAGCATTTT.

The table lists this clonotype with a few counts. This sequence joins TRBV20-1 and TRBJ2-1; 9 bases line up with TRBD2. V shed 4 bases and J 6 bases; nucleotides not matched to a gene: 13. This CDR3 is built from 16 residues. CDR1 and CDR2 from the germline V gene are DFQATT and SNEGSKA (reference sequence). CDR3 amino acids: CSATPLLAGRANEQFF. CDR3 nucleotides: TGCAGTGCTACCCCGCTTCTAGCGGGACGGGCCAATGAGCAGTTCTTC.

The chain links TRBV28 to TRBJ2-4, with D unclear. V gave up 6 bases and J gave up 0 bases, with 18 bases separating them. Germline values: CDR1 MDHEN, CDR2 SYDVKM. The CDR3 contains 17 residues. The CDR3 loop is CASSFIRYGVAKNIQYF. CDR3 in DNA: TGTGCCAGCAGCTTCATTCGGTATGGGGTAGCCAAAAACATTCAGTACTTC.

As concerns this clonotype: This could be a read error, since a much larger clone is one nucleotide away. The chain recombines TRBV7-2 with TRBJ2-1; TRBD2 matches at 11 bases. The germline V gene has CDR1 SGHTA and CDR2 FQGNSA. J lost 5 bases, V lost 10 bases, and 10 bases had no gene match. This CDR3 comprises 15 residues. The CDR3 sequence is CANSLAGGANNEQFF. CDR3 bases: TGTGCCAACAGTCTAGCGGGGGGAGCTAACAATGAGCAGTTCTTC.

V usage is TRBV15 and J usage is TRBJ2-1; 7 bases fit TRBD2. There are 16 residues in the CDR3. Germline V gene lookup returns CDR1 LNHNV and CDR2 YYDKDF (reference sequence). With 0 bases clipped from V and 6 bases from J, the junction kept 8 bases outside the gene matches. CDR3 nucleotide sequence: TGTGCCACCAGCAGAGATCCCGGGGGGTGGGGCAATGAGCAGTTCTTC. It encodes CATSRDPGGWGNEQFF.

The V gene is TRBV18, the J gene TRBJ2-7; 10 bases agree with TRBD1. Per germline, CDR1 KGHSH and CDR2 LQKENI. Trimming at V came to 6 bases and at J to 9 bases, leaving 14 bases not matched to a gene. CDR3 length: 15 residues. The CDR3 coding sequence is TGTGCCAGCTCCCCCGGGACAGGGGATTTTCAGGGGCAGTACTTC. It translates to CASSPGTGDFQGQYF.

This clonotype was detected only a few times. In nucleotides, the CDR3 is TGCGCCAGCAGCGAGGACAGGGGTTACACTGAAGCTTTCTTT. It encodes CASSEDRGYTEAFF. The rearrangement joins TRBV5-1 to TRBJ1-1; 9 bases are a match to TRBD1. CDR3 size: 14 residues. Germline trimming cut 4 bases from V and 3 bases from J; bases unmatched to any gene: 4. Looked up from germline, CDR1 is SGHRS and CDR2 is YFSETQ. Based on the CDR3 plus reference TRBV5-1 and TRBJ1-1, the full variable domain is KAGVTQTPRYLIKTRGQQVTLSCSPISGHRSVSWYQQTPGQGLQFLFEYFSETQRNKGNFPGRFSGRQFSNSRSEMNVSTLELGDSALYLCASSEDRGYTEAFFGQGTRLTVV.

The chain recombines TRBV20-1 with TRBJ2-5; D is ambiguous. The CDR3 has 14 residues. Trimming pared 3 bases from V and 0 bases from J, leaving 11 bases between. Germline CDR1 and CDR2: DFQATT and SNEGSKA (reference sequence). CDR3 sequence reads: CSARDGRDQETQYF. CDR3 DNA sequence: TGCAGTGCTAGGGACGGACGGGACCAAGAGACCCAGTACTTC.

V gene TRBV6-1 combines with J gene TRBJ2-1; tentative D call: TRBD2 (6 bases). The ends were cut back, 6 bases at V and 7 bases at J, with 16 bases in the middle. Germline V CDR1 and CDR2: MNHNS, SASEGT. The CDR3 runs 14 residues. The CDR3 coding sequence is TGTGCCAGCAGAAGGGGTAACGCGGGGAATGAGCAGTTCTTC. Residues: CASRRGNAGNEQFF.